Presented here are 20 T cell receptor beta chains from one specimen sequenced in a study of human T cells and chemical hapten exposure. One entry per CDR3 protein results from TCRdb running MiXCR on the RACE reads. The table has some 120,000 distinct CDR3 sequences, about 9.4% seen once. Described time point: healthy volunteer bleed at 2 weeks. Unseparated into fractions, whole blood served as the source from which total RNA was extracted. Sequenced material: whole blood. The source is a male donor in good health. Some clones in this sample may be carry-over from other donors' samples.

This sequence joins TRBV6-6 and TRBJ1-3; 7 bases line up with TRBD1. The CDR3 is 14 amino acids. Germline CDR1 and CDR2: MNHNY and SVGAGI (reference sequence). V shed 7 bases and J 4 bases; nucleotides not matched to a gene: 7. CDR3 in amino acids: CASNIDREGNTIYF. CDR3 nucleotide sequence: TGTGCCAGCAACATAGACAGGGAGGGAAACACCATATATTTT.

For the CDR3, the DNA is TGTGCCAGCAGTTTAGGTTCCCAGGGGTTGGGCGAGCAGTACTTC. This codes for CASSLGSQGLGEQYF. The chain recombines TRBV12-3 or TRBV12-4 with TRBJ2-7; D is possibly TRBD1 (6 bases). The CDR3 covers 15 residues. V was trimmed by 1 base and J by 6 bases, leaving 16 bases between them.

The gene calls are TRBV6-1 and TRBJ2-5; 9 positions agree with TRBD1. V dropped 6 bases and J dropped 4; count of bases not matched to a gene: 6. The CDR3 runs to 14 residues. The germline V gene has CDR1 MNHNS and CDR2 SASEGT. The CDR3: CASRQGAAGETQYF. The CDR3 DNA is TGTGCCAGCAGACAGGGGGCTGCGGGAGAGACCCAGTACTTC.

The sample holds a few counts of this clonotype. The gene calls are TRBV9 and TRBJ1-2; TRBD1 agrees at 8 bases. This CDR3 is built from 14 residues. Germline-derived CDR1 and CDR2 are SGDLS and YYNGEE. V gave up 4 bases and J gave up 10 bases; unmatched junction bases: 12. Here the CDR3 DNA reads TGTGCCAGCAGCCTGGGGACAGGCCCACATGTCTACACCTTC. It yields the protein CASSLGTGPHVYTF.

This clonotype was seen only a few times. V and J are TRBV7-9 and TRBJ1-1; 9 bases align to TRBD1. Germline V CDR1 and CDR2: SEHNR, FQNEAQ (reference sequence). CDR3 length equals 14 residues. With 5 bases clipped from V and 4 bases from J, the junction kept 5 bases outside the gene matches. In DNA form, the CDR3 reads TGTGCCAGCAGCCGGACAGGGGTACCCACTGAAGCTTTCTTT. Translating gives CASSRTGVPTEAFF. The whole variable domain, filled in from reference TRBV7-9 and TRBJ1-1, reads DTGVSQNPRHKITKRGQNVTFRCDPISEHNRLYWYRQTLGQGPEFLTYFQNEAQLEKSRLLSDRFSAERPKGSFSTLEIQRTEQGDSAMYLCASSRTGVPTEAFFGQGTRLTVV.

This clonotype was observed many times. V gene TRBV6-4 combines with J gene TRBJ2-3, with 7 positions matching TRBD1. The CDR3 is 15 amino acids. CDR1 and CDR2 (germline): MRHNA, SNTAGT. Trimming removed 0 bases from V and 2 bases from J; junction bases left unmatched: 2. Here the CDR3 reads CASSDSTGHTDTQYF. The CDR3 DNA reads as TGTGCCAGCAGTGACTCGACAGGGCACACAGATACGCAGTATTTT.

This clonotype was counted between two and nine times. V gene TRBV27 combines with J gene TRBJ2-7, with D tentatively TRBD1 (6 bases). This CDR3 contains 14 residues. Trimming pared 5 bases from V and 7 bases from J, leaving 18 bases between. In germline, CDR1 is MNHEY, CDR2 SMNVEV (reference sequence). The CDR3, as DNA: TGTGCCAGCAGTCGCCCAGGACAGCCGGGGGAGCAGTACTTC. It is translated as CASSRPGQPGEQYF.

This chain uses TRBV14 with TRBJ2-1; TRBD2 agrees at 10 bases. V was clipped by 6 bases and J by 5 bases; unmatched bases: 7. This CDR3 comprises 15 residues. CDR1 and CDR2 from the germline V gene are SGHDN and FVKESK. As DNA, the CDR3 is TGTGCCAGCAGTACCTACCTAGCGGGAGACAATGAGCAGTTCTTC. As protein: CASSTYLAGDNEQFF.

This chain connects TRBV19 to TRBJ2-6; the D gene is possibly TRBD2 (7 bases). V was trimmed by 5 bases and J by 15 bases, leaving 23 bases between them. In germline, CDR1 is LNHDA, CDR2 SQIVND (reference sequence). This CDR3 region has 15 residues. CDR3 region: CASSSGQVEGGDLTF. The DNA for the CDR3 is TGTGCCAGTAGTTCGGGACAAGTCGAAGGGGGGGACCTGACTTTC. The full variable domain, completed using reference TRBV19 and TRBJ2-6, is DGGITQSPKYLFRKEGQNVTLSCEQNLNHDAMYWYRQDPGQGLRLIYYSQIVNDFQKGDIAEGYSVSREKKESFPLTVTSAQKNPTAFYLCASSSGQVEGGDLTFGAGSRLTVL.

This clonotype was detected only a few times. V and J are TRBV5-1 and TRBJ2-7; unclear D gene. Germline CDR1 is SGHRS and CDR2 is YFSETQ. V was pared by 0 bases and J by 0 bases, with 13 bases between. CDR3 length equals 16 residues. The CDR3 DNA sequence: TGCGCCAGCAGCTTGGGGGCAGCCAGGAGCTCCTACGAGCAGTACTTC. This translates into CASSLGAARSSYEQYF.

The rearrangement uses TRBV7-2 and TRBJ1-5, with D perhaps TRBD1 (6 bases). This CDR3 is 16 amino acids long. Germline V gene lookup returns CDR1 SGHTA and CDR2 FQGNSA. Trimming took 1 base from V and 3 from J, leaving 13 bases between them. CDR3 nucleotide sequence: TGTGCCAGCAGCTTAGAAGGGGCAGGGGCCAATCAGCCCCAGCATTTT. Protein: CASSLEGAGANQPQHF.

The chain links TRBV2 to TRBJ1-5; 7 bases agree with TRBD1. The ends lost 10 bases at V and 0 bases at J; junction bases unmatched: 9. This CDR3 has 15 amino acids. Germline CDR1 SNHLY, CDR2 FYNNEI. The CDR3 is CATQARGPSNQPQHF. The CDR3 DNA follows: TGTGCCACTCAGGCGAGGGGGCCTAGCAATCAGCCCCAGCATTTT.

This clonotype was seen a handful of times. The chain carries TRBV9 and TRBJ2-3; 12 nucleotides line up with TRBD2. V was pared by 1 base and J by 8 bases, with 2 bases of the junction left unmatched. Germline V CDR1 and CDR2: SGDLS, YYNGEE. CDR3 size: 14 residues. The CDR3 nucleotides are TGTGCCAGCAGCGTAAGACTAGCGGGGGCTACGCAGTATTTT. Its translation is CASSVRLAGATQYF.

The CDR3 loop reads CASSLGEGVAKNIQYF. CDR3 nucleotide sequence: TGTGCCAGCAGCTTAGGGGAGGGGGTAGCCAAAAACATTCAGTACTTC. The genes are TRBV7-9 and TRBJ2-4; possible D gene TRBD2, 7 bases. This CDR3 is 16 amino acids long. CDR1 and CDR2 from the germline V gene are SEHNR and FQNEAQ (reference sequence). Trimming removed 1 base at V and 0 bases at J, with 10 bases between.

This clonotype was counted only a few times. The rearrangement uses TRBV12-3 or TRBV12-4 and TRBJ2-1; D remains ambiguous. Deletions cut 7 bases from V and 7 bases from J, with 8 bases between. The CDR3 spans 11 residues. In nucleotides, the CDR3 is TGTGCCAGCACCTTTCCTAATGAGCAGTTCTTC. Translated: CASTFPNEQFF.

This clonotype was seen at least ten times. The chain has TRBV3-1 and TRBJ2-1; TRBD1 matches at 8 bases. Germline CDR1 is LGHDT and CDR2 is YNNKEL (reference sequence). Losses at the gene ends were 1 base for V and 7 bases for J; bases not matched to a gene: 12. This CDR3 has 17 amino acids. The CDR3 reads CASSQVPGGGQGNEQFF. The CDR3 DNA reads as TGTGCCAGCAGCCAAGTCCCAGGGGGCGGGCAGGGGAATGAGCAGTTCTTC.

CDR3 DNA sequence: TGCAGCGTCGTCCTCGGGGCAGAAATGGAGACCCAGTACTTC. Translated: CSVVLGAEMETQYF. This chain uses TRBV29-1 with TRBJ2-5; the D call may be TRBD1 or TRBD2 (5 bases each). V lost 6 bases and J lost 5, with 19 bases in between. The CDR3 covers 14 residues. Germline assignment: CDR1 SQVTM and CDR2 ANQGSEA. The complete variable domain, with remaining parts taken from reference TRBV29-1 and TRBJ2-5, reads SAVISQKPSRDICQRGTSLTIQCQVDSQVTMMFWYRQQPGQSLTLIATANQGSEATYESGFVIDKFPISRPNLTFSTLTVSNMSPEDSSIYLCSVVLGAEMETQYFGPGTRLLVL.

The table lists this clonotype with many counts. This rearrangement joins TRBV27 to TRBJ1-5; D is perhaps TRBD1 (5 bases). The length of the CDR3 is 15 residues. Per germline, CDR1 MNHEY and CDR2 SMNVEV (reference sequence). V shed 5 bases and J shed 6 bases, with 17 bases lying between them. CDR3 in amino acids: CASSLSRVGGQPQHF. CDR3 coding DNA: TGTGCCAGCAGTCTCTCCAGGGTAGGAGGTCAGCCCCAGCATTTT.

This clonotype occurred a few times. The J gene is TRBJ1-5, the V gene TRBV12-3 or TRBV12-4, with D possibly being TRBD1 (6 bases). The V end was cut by 6 bases, the J end by 6 bases, with 12 bases between. This CDR3 is 13 amino acids long. DNA for the CDR3: TGTGCCAGCAGGAATGTCAGGGGTCAGCCCCAGCATTTT. Protein product: CASRNVRGQPQHF.

This chain connects TRBV7-9 to TRBJ1-1; tentative D call: TRBD1 (6 bases). The CDR3 is 15 amino acids. V was clipped by 4 bases and J by 1 base, with 13 bases between them. Germline V gives CDR1 SEHNR, CDR2 FQNEAQ (reference sequence). CDR3 coding DNA: TGTGCCAGCAGCTGGGGAGACAGGACGAACACTGAAGCTTTCTTT. This encodes CASSWGDRTNTEAFF.